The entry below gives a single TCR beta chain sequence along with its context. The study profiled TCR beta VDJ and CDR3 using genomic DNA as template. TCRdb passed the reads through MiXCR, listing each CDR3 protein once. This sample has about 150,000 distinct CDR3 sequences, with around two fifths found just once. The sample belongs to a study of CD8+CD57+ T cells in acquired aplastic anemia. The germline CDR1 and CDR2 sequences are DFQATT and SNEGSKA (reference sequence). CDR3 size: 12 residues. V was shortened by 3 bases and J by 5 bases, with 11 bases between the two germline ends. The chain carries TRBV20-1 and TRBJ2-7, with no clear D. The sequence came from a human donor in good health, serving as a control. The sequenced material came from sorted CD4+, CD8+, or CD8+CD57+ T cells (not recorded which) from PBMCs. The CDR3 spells CSARGSWDEQYF. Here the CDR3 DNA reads TGCAGTGCTAGGGGTAGCTGGGACGAGCAGTACTTC.